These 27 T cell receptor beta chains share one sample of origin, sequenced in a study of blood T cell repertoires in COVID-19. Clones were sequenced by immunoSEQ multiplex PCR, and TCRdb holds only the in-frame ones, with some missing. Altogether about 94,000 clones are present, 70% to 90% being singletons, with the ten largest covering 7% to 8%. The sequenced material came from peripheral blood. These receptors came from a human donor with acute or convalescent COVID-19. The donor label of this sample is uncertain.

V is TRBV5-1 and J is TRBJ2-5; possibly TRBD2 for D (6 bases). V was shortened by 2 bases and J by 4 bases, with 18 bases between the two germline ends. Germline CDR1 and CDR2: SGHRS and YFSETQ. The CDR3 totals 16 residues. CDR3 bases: TGCGCCAGCAGCTTATCTCCCGGGGGATTGGGAGAGACCCAGTACTTC. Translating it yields CASSLSPGGLGETQYF.

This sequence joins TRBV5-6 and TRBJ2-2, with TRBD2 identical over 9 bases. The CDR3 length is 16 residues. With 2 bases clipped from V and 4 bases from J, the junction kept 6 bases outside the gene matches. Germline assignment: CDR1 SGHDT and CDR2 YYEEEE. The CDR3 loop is CASSFTLAGSTGELFF. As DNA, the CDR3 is TGTGCCAGCAGCTTTACCCTAGCGGGGAGCACCGGGGAGCTGTTTTTT.

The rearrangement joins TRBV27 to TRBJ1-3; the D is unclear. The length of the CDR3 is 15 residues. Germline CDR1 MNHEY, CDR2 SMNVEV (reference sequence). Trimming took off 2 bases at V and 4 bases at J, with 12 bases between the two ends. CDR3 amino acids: CASSLTGFEGNTIYF. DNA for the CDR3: TGTGCCAGCAGTTTAACGGGGTTTGAGGGAAACACCATATATTTT.

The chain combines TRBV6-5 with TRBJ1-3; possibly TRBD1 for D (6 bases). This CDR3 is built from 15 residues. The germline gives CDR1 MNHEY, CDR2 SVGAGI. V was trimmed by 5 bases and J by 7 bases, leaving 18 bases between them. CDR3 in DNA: TGTGCCAGCAGTCCGAGGACAGTCCTGGGGAACACCATATATTTT. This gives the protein CASSPRTVLGNTIYF.

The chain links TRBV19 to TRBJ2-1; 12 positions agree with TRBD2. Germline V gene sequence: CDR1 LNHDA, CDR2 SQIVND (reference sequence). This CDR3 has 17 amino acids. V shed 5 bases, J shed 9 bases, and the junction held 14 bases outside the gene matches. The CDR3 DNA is TGTGCCAGTAGTGATCCCGGCCTAGCGGGGGGGCTCAGTGAGCAGTTCTTC. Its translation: CASSDPGLAGGLSEQFF.

The CDR3 region is CASSQLDSQETQYF. CDR3 in DNA: TGTGCCAGCAGCCAACTGGACAGCCAAGAGACCCAGTACTTC. The V gene is TRBV14, the J gene TRBJ2-5, with D possibly matching TRBD1 (6 bases). V lost 2 bases to trimming and J lost 1 base, with 8 bases between them. The CDR3 covers 14 residues. Germline lookup yields CDR1 SGHDN and CDR2 FVKESK.

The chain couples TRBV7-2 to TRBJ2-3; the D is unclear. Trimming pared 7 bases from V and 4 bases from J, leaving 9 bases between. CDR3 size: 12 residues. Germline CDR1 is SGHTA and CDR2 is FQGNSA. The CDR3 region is CASNLWPDTQYF. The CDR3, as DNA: TGTGCCAGCAACCTGTGGCCAGATACGCAGTATTTT.

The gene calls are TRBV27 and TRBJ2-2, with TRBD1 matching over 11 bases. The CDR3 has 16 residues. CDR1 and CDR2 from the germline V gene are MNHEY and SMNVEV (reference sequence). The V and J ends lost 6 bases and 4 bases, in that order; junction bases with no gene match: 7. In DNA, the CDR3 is TGTGCCAGCAGCTGGTCCGGGACAGGGGGCACCGGGGAGCTGTTTTTT. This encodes CASSWSGTGGTGELFF.

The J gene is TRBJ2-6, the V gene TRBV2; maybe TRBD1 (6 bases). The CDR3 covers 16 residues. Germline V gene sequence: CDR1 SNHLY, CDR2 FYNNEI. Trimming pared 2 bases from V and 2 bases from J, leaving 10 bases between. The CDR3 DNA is TGTGCCAGCAGTGAATCAGGGGCAGCTGGGGCCAACGTCCTGACTTTC. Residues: CASSESGAAGANVLTF.

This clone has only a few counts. Here the CDR3 DNA reads TGTGCCAGCAGTTTATCGACTAGCGGGGGACAAGAGACCCAGTACTTC. It specifies CASSLSTSGGQETQYF. This rearrangement joins TRBV27 to TRBJ2-5; TRBD2 matches 12 bases. The germline V gene has CDR1 MNHEY and CDR2 SMNVEV (reference sequence). Trimming at V came to 0 bases and at J to 2 bases, leaving 1 base not matched to a gene. The CDR3 loop spans 16 amino acids.

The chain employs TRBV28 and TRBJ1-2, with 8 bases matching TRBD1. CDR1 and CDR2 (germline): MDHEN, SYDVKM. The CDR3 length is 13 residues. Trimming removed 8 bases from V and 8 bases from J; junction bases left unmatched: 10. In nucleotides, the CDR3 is TGTGCCAGCGGGACAGGTCCTTTTGAGGGCTACACCTTC. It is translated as CASGTGPFEGYTF.

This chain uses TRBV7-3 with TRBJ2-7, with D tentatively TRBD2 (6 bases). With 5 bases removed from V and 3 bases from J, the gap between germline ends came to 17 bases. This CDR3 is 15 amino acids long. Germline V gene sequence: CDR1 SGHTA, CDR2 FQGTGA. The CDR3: CASSTGDPGDYEQYF. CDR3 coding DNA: TGTGCCAGCAGCACCGGGGATCCGGGGGACTACGAGCAGTACTTC. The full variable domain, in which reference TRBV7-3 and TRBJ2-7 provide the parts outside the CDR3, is GAGVSQTPSNKVTEKGKYVELRCDPISGHTALYWYRQSLGQGPEFLIYFQGTGAADDSGLPNDRFFAVRPEGSVSTLKIQRTERGDSAVYLCASSTGDPGDYEQYFGPGTRLTVT.

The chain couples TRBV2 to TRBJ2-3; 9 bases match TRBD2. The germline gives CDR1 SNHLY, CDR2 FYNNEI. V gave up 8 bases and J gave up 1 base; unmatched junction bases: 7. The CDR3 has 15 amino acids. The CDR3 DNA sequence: TGTGCCAGCGGGGGTAGCGGGGGTCGCACAGATACGCAGTATTTT. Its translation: CASGGSGGRTDTQYF. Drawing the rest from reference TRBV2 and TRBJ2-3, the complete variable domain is EPEVTQTPSHQVTQMGQEVILRCVPISNHLYFYWYRQILGQKVEFLVSFYNNEISEKSEIFDDQFSVERPDGSNFTLKIRSTKLEDSAMYFCASGGSGGRTDTQYFGPGTRLTVL.

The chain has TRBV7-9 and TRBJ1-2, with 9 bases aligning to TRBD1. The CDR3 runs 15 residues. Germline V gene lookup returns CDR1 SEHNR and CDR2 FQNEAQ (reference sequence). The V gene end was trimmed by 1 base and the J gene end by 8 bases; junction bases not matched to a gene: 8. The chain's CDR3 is CASSLDGTGLRGYTF. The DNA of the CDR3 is TGTGCCAGCAGCTTAGATGGGACAGGGCTTCGCGGCTACACCTTC.

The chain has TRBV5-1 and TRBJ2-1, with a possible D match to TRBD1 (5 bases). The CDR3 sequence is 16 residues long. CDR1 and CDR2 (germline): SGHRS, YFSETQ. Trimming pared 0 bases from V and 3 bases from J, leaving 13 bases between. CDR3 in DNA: TGCGCCAGCAGCTTGGGGGCAGGGTTGAACTACAATGAGCAGTTCTTC. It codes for CASSLGAGLNYNEQFF.

The CDR3 loop reads CASSSPAENTEAFF. CDR3 nucleotide sequence: TGTGCCAGCAGCTCCCCGGCGGAGAACACTGAAGCTTTCTTT. The chain combines TRBV11-3 with TRBJ1-1, with D uncertain. Per the germline V gene, CDR1 is SGHNT and CDR2 is YENEEA. Trimming shortened V by 4 bases and J by 1 base, and 10 bases separated the two germline ends. CDR3 size: 14 residues.

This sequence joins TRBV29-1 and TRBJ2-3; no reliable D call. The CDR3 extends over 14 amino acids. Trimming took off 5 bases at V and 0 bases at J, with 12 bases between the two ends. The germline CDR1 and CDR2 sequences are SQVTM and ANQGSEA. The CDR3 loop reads CSVPSAGSTDTQYF. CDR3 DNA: TGCAGCGTTCCCTCTGCCGGGAGCACAGATACGCAGTATTTT.

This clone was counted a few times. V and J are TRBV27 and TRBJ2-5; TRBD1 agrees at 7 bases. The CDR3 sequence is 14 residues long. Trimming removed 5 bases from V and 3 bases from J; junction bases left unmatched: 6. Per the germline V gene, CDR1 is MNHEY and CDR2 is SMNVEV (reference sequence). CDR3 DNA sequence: TGTGCCAGCAGTCTATTAGGGACAGAAGAGACCCAGTACTTC. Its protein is CASSLLGTEETQYF.

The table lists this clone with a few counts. CDR3 region: CASSVTSGGYEQYF. CDR3 nucleotides: TGTGCCAGCAGTGTGACTAGCGGAGGTTACGAGCAGTACTTC. This chain joins TRBV2 and TRBJ2-7; TRBD2 matches 9 bases. The CDR3 is 14 residues long. Germline trimming cut 4 bases from V and 4 bases from J; bases unmatched to any gene: 5. Germline V gene lookup returns CDR1 SNHLY and CDR2 FYNNEI.

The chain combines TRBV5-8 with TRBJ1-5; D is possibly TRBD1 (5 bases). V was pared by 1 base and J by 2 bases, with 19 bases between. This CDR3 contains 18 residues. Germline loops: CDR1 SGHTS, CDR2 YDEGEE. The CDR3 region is CASSLRGGSTGGNQPQHF. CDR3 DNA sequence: TGTGCCAGCAGCTTGCGTGGTGGCAGCACAGGAGGCAATCAGCCCCAGCATTTT.

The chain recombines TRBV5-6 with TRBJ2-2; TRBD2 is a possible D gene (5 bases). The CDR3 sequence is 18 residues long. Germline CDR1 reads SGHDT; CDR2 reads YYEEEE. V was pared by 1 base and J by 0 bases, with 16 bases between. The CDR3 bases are TGTGCCAGCAGCTTGATAAGGAGACGGCGGGCGAACACCGGGGAGCTGTTTTTT. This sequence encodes CASSLIRRRRANTGELFF.

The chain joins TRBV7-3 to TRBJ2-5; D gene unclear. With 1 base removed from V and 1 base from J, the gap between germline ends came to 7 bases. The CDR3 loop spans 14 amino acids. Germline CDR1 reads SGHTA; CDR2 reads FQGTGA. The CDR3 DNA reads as TGTGCCAGCAGCTTAAATTCCGGCCAAGAGACCCAGTACTTC. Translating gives CASSLNSGQETQYF.

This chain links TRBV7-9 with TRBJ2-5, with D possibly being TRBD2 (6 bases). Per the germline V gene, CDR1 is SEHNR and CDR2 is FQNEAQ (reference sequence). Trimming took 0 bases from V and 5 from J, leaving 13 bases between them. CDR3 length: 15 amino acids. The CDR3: CASSLATSSRETQYF. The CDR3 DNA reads TGTGCCAGCAGCTTAGCAACTAGCTCCCGGGAGACCCAGTACTTC.

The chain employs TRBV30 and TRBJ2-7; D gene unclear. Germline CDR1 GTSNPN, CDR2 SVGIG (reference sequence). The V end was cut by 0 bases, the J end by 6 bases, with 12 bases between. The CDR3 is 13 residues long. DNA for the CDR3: TGTGCCTGGAGTGTTCTGGGTTCGGGCGAGCAGTACTTC. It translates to CAWSVLGSGEQYF.

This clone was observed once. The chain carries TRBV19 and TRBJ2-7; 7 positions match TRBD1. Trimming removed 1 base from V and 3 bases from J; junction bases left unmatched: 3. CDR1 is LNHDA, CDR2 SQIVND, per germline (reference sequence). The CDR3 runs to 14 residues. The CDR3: CASSIGAGGYEQYF. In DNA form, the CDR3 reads TGTGCCAGTAGTATAGGCGCAGGGGGCTACGAGCAGTACTTC.

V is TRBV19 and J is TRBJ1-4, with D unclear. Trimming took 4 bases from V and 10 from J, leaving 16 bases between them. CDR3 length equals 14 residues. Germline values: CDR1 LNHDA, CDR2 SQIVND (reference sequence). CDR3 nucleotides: TGTGCCAGTAGTAAAGAGGGAGTAGGACCAAAACTGTTTTTT. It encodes CASSKEGVGPKLFF.

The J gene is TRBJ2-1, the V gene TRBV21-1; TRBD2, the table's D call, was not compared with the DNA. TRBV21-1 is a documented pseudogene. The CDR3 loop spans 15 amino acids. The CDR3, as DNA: TGTGCCAGCAGCAAAGTAGAAGCGGGGGTCAATGAGCAGTTCTTC. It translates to CASSKVEAGVNEQFF.